The present T cell receptor (beta chain) was sequenced within a study of blood T cell repertoires in COVID-19. Whole-study context: Samples of COVID-19 (acute and convalescent) were obtained from the United States, Italy and Spain.

Produced via immunoSEQ multiplex PCR; TCRdb's table is partial and in-frame only. This sample has about 340,000 clones; approximately 86% occur once, and the top ten carry under 8.5%. Recruited during active infection, patients (from Seattle) were subsequently followed longitudinally. This CDR3 comprises 14 residues. Germline V lookup: CDR1 MNHEY, CDR2 SVGEGT. Trimming left V 5 bases short and J 3 bases short, with 14 bases between. The chain links TRBV6-2 or TRBV6-3 to TRBJ2-7; D possibly corresponds to TRBD1 (6 bases). Specimen: peripheral blood. This TCR was sampled from a woman aged 55-70 years with COVID-19, enrolled during active disease. The chain's CDR3 is CASSDPGHDYEQYF. DNA of the CDR3: TGTGCCAGCAGTGACCCGGGACACGACTACGAGCAGTACTTC.